The text below deals with one TCR beta chain. Per the authors' pipeline: Estimated nucleated cell counts came from reference gene primer amplification. Profiled with immunoSEQ multiplex PCR; TCRdb holds only in-frame clones, not every one. The V and J calls and clone size come from that table; D and trimming were worked out from the DNA. The top ten hold around 3.7% of the sample, which has about 140,000 clones, about 80% seen once. This entry comes from a study of blood T cell repertoires in COVID-19. Study-wide background: The origin of the acute and convalescent COVID-19 samples was the United States, Italy and Spain. PBMCs, B-cell-depleted T cells, or T cells were the source of the cDNA or gDNA that made up the material.

Sequenced input: peripheral blood. The TCR sequence derives from a man in his 70s who had recovered from COVID-19.

The CDR3 loop reads CASSFHRGLYEQYF. CDR3 DNA: TGTGCCAGCAGCTTTCATAGGGGGCTCTACGAGCAGTACTTC. The chain links TRBV5-6 to TRBJ2-7; TRBD1 agrees at 7 bases. V lost 2 bases, J lost 3 bases, and 5 bases stayed unmatched. The CDR3 loop spans 14 amino acids. Germline CDR1 reads SGHDT; CDR2 reads YYEEEE.